The clone carrying this T cell receptor (beta chain) was detected a few times. The data were taken from a study of blood T cell repertoires in COVID-19. Study as a whole: Some COVID-19 samples were acute and others convalescent; all came from the United States, Italy and Spain. PBMCs, B-cell-depleted T cells, or T cells were the source of the cDNA or gDNA that made up the material.

V was cut by 1 base and J by 5 bases, with 3 bases left in between. From germline, CDR1 is SEHNR and CDR2 FQNEAQ (reference sequence). The CDR3 is 11 residues long. As processed by the authors: Counts of nucleated cells, estimated from reference gene primer amplification, were obtained. The protocol was immunoSEQ multiplex PCR, while the TCRdb copy is restricted to in-frame clones and leaves out a portion. The D gene and trimming were derived from the DNA, and the V and J assignments and clone size from that table. The repertoire holds 300,000 to 450,000 clones, with approximately 77% as singletons. The rearrangement joins TRBV7-9 to TRBJ2-7; no firm D call. The sequencing sample was made of peripheral blood. The source of this sequence is a human donor with acute or convalescent COVID-19. The donor label of this sample is uncertain. This CDR3 reads CASSLVDEQYF. The CDR3, as DNA: TGTGCCAGCAGCTTAGTCGACGAGCAGTACTTC. The variable domain in full, with the rest retrieved from reference TRBV7-9 and TRBJ2-7, is DTGVSQNPRHKITKRGQNVTFRCDPISEHNRLYWYRQTLGQGPEFLTYFQNEAQLEKSRLLSDRFSAERPKGSFSTLEIQRTEQGDSAMYLCASSLVDEQYFGPGTRLTVT.